This T cell receptor (beta chain) originates from a study of blood T cell repertoires in COVID-19. Overall study: The United States, Italy and Spain supplied acute and convalescent COVID-19 samples. In each case, the material was cDNA or gDNA derived from T cells, B-cell-depleted T cells, or PBMCs.

Original data processing: Estimated nucleated cell counts came from reference gene primer amplification. The data were produced by immunoSEQ multiplex PCR, yet TCRdb's version contains in-frame clones alone and is incomplete. The V and J calls and clone size were taken over from that table, and D and trimming were inferred from the DNA. The repertoire holds about 230,000 clones, with around four fifths as singletons. Germline loops: CDR1 ENHRY, CDR2 SYGVKD. V lost 2 bases and J lost 4, with 14 bases in between. The CDR3 runs 15 residues. The sample comprised peripheral blood. The V call is TRBV10-3, the J call TRBJ2-5, with D possibly TRBD1 on 6 matching bases. This sequence was found in a woman in her 70s with active or convalescent COVID-19. The CDR3 DNA is TGTGCCATCAGTGAGACCCCCGGGACACCAGAGACCCAGTACTTC. Translating gives CAISETPGTPETQYF.